The 17 T cell receptor beta chains listed next were all sequenced from one sample in a study of cytomegalovirus exposure and HLA in healthy donors. Clones were sequenced by immunoSEQ multiplex PCR, and TCRdb holds only the in-frame ones, with some missing. The repertoire holds 100,000 to 150,000 clones, with approximately 88% as singletons. The sample was PBMCs. The receptors derive from a young woman in good health and CMV-seronegative.

The chain recombines TRBV28 with TRBJ2-7, with 8 bases aligning to TRBD1. Germline CDR1 MDHEN, CDR2 SYDVKM. The ends lost 4 bases at V and 0 bases at J; junction bases unmatched: 5. This CDR3 is 15 amino acids long. CDR3 loop: CASSSLRGLSYEQYF. The CDR3 coding sequence is TGTGCCAGCAGTTCCCTCAGGGGGCTCTCCTACGAGCAGTACTTC.

The table lists this clone with a count of one. This chain links TRBV29-1 with TRBJ2-7, with D possibly matching TRBD1 (5 bases). The CDR3 covers 12 residues. The germline V gene encodes CDR1 SQVTM and CDR2 ANQGSEA. The germline V and J ends were trimmed by 2 bases and 6 bases, with 11 bases remaining between them. CDR3 bases: TGCAGCGTTGAAAGGGGCTCGTCCGAGCAGTACTTC. As protein: CSVERGSSEQYF.

V gene TRBV28 combines with J gene TRBJ1-5; D not resolved. The germline V gene has CDR1 MDHEN and CDR2 SYDVKM. CDR3 length: 14 residues. V lost 7 bases and J lost 2, with 12 bases in between. The CDR3 sequence: CASKRGWGNQPQHF. The CDR3 coding sequence is TGTGCCAGCAAACGCGGGTGGGGCAATCAGCCCCAGCATTTT.

V is TRBV7-9 and J is TRBJ2-5, with D perhaps TRBD2 (7 bases). The CDR3 runs to 14 residues. V was pared by 6 bases and J by 5 bases, with 16 bases between. CDR1 and CDR2 (germline): SEHNR, FQNEAQ (reference sequence). CDR3 DNA sequence: TGTGCCAGCAGTTCGACGGGGGGCTTTGAGACCCAGTACTTC. Encoded protein: CASSSTGGFETQYF.

The chain links TRBV28 to TRBJ1-3; 10 positions match TRBD1. V lost 4 bases, J lost 4 bases, and 7 bases stayed unmatched. CDR3 length equals 16 residues. Looked up from germline, CDR1 is MDHEN and CDR2 is SYDVKM. The CDR3 spells CASSSGTGVPGNTIYF. DNA of the CDR3: TGTGCCAGCAGTTCAGGGACAGGGGTTCCCGGAAACACCATATATTTT.

The CDR3 nucleotides read TGTGCCAGCATAGGGACAGGGGGCACCGGGGAGCTGTTTTTT. It is translated as CASIGTGGTGELFF. The chain has TRBV28 and TRBJ2-2; the match to TRBD1 covers 11 bases. Per germline, CDR1 MDHEN and CDR2 SYDVKM. The CDR3 consists of 14 residues. Losses at the gene ends were 7 bases for V and 4 bases for J; bases not matched to a gene: 2.

This chain links TRBV19 with TRBJ2-1, with D perhaps matching TRBD1 (5 bases). The CDR3 covers 13 residues. Germline CDR1 and CDR2: LNHDA and SQIVND (reference sequence). Trimming stripped 3 bases from V and 5 bases from J, with 8 bases between. The CDR3 bases are TGTGCCAGTAGTATTTCCAGGGACAATGAGCAGTTCTTC. This gives the protein CASSISRDNEQFF.

The table lists this clone with a count of one. The chain uses TRBV27 and TRBJ2-7; a weak D match, TRBD1 (6 bases). V lost 7 bases and J lost 2, with 12 bases in between. Germline CDR1 and CDR2: MNHEY and SMNVEV (reference sequence). The CDR3 runs to 13 residues. The CDR3 bases are TGTGCCAGCATGCAGGGGCCAACCTACGAGCAGTACTTC. The encoded protein is CASMQGPTYEQYF.

The chain has TRBV25-1 and TRBJ2-2, with a weak D call TRBD2 (6 bases). Germline values: CDR1 MGHDK, CDR2 SYGVNS. The CDR3 extends over 16 amino acids. V lost 3 bases to trimming and J lost 2 bases, with 13 bases between them. The CDR3 spells CASSDSGTVNTGELFF. The DNA of the CDR3 is TGTGCCAGCAGTGACTCCGGGACTGTAAACACCGGGGAGCTGTTTTTT.

This clone was detected a few times. The J gene is TRBJ2-1, the V gene TRBV7-9; TRBD1 aligns across 8 bases. Germline CDR1 SEHNR, CDR2 FQNEAQ (reference sequence). This CDR3 contains 16 residues. V shed 5 bases and J 7 bases; nucleotides not matched to a gene: 13. The CDR3 loop is CASSTPDRGAGNEQFF. The DNA for the CDR3 is TGTGCCAGCAGCACACCCGACAGGGGCGCTGGAAATGAGCAGTTCTTC.

The chain combines TRBV4-1 with TRBJ2-1; D is unresolved. The CDR3 has 16 amino acids. The germline CDR1 and CDR2 sequences are MGHRA and YSYEKL. Trimming took 1 base from V and 6 from J, leaving 16 bases between them. In DNA form, the CDR3 reads TGCGCCAGCAGCCAAGGGGCGCGATCTCTGGTCAATGAGCAGTTCTTC. As protein: CASSQGARSLVNEQFF.

The count of this clone is one. The CDR3 DNA reads as TGCGCCAGCAGCTTACTAGCGGGAGGATCGAACACCGGGGAGCTGTTTTTT. Residues: CASSLLAGGSNTGELFF. The rearrangement uses TRBV5-1 and TRBJ2-2; TRBD2 matches at 12 bases. The CDR3 is 17 residues long. The germline V gene encodes CDR1 SGHRS and CDR2 YFSETQ. The J segment lost 0 bases and the V segment lost 2 bases, leaving 2 bases of the junction unmatched.

This chain connects TRBV7-9 to TRBJ2-7; 11 nucleotides match TRBD2. This CDR3 is built from 16 residues. Germline CDR1 reads SEHNR; CDR2 reads FQNEAQ (reference sequence). With 6 bases clipped from V and 2 bases from J, the junction kept 9 bases outside the gene matches. The CDR3 bases are TGTGCCAGCAGTCCTCGTAGCGGGAGGGATACCTACGAGCAGTACTTC. Encoded protein: CASSPRSGRDTYEQYF.

CDR3 in amino acids: CASRRLAGEGYNEQFF. Here the CDR3 DNA reads TGTGCCAGCAGGAGACTAGCGGGAGAAGGCTACAATGAGCAGTTCTTC. The gene calls are TRBV6-6 and TRBJ2-1; 12 bases agree with TRBD2. V shed 6 bases and J 3 bases; nucleotides not matched to a gene: 6. The germline V gene has CDR1 MNHNY and CDR2 SVGAGI (reference sequence). The CDR3 covers 16 residues.

The chain recombines TRBV6-1 with TRBJ2-2; 9 positions match TRBD2. V lost 5 bases to trimming and J lost 8 bases; unmatched junction nucleotides: 3. The germline V gene has CDR1 MNHNS and CDR2 SASEGT. CDR3 size: 13 residues. CDR3 nucleotide sequence: TGTGCCAGCAGTCAGCGGGAGGCGGGGGAGCTGTTTTTT. Its protein is CASSQREAGELFF.

The genes are TRBV2 and TRBJ2-5; 11 nucleotides agree with TRBD2. Germline V gives CDR1 SNHLY, CDR2 FYNNEI. The CDR3 sequence is 15 residues long. Trimming cost V 8 bases and J 2 bases; bases outside gene matches: 7. The CDR3 DNA is TGTGCCAGCTCGGGGACTAGCGGTCCTCAAGAGACCCAGTACTTC. It codes for CASSGTSGPQETQYF.

The chain combines TRBV21-1 with TRBJ2-7; the D call in the table, TRBD2, was not verified against the DNA. TRBV21-1 is a pseudogene locus. The CDR3 is 16 amino acids. As DNA, the CDR3 is TGTGCCAGCAGCTGCACGGGGGGTGTTATTGAGTACGAGCAGTACTTC. This sequence encodes CASSCTGGVIEYEQYF.